This T cell receptor beta chain was found in a study of cytomegalovirus exposure and HLA in healthy donors. Both 60 Vbeta primers and 13 Jbeta primers went into the PCR. Some clones are missing from TCRdb's copy, which holds only in-frame ones; the method was immunoSEQ multiplex PCR. Of 150,000 or so clones in the sample, 75% to 90% were seen once. For this clone: Its antigen is as yet unknown.

Overall study results and limits: The study found most TCR sequences rare, yet found some public TCRs in many donors.

V was trimmed by 7 bases and J by 4 bases, leaving 13 bases between them. This CDR3 spans 13 amino acids. Germline values: CDR1 MNHNS, CDR2 SASEGT. The source is a man between 45 and 60 years old in good health and CMV-seropositive. V is TRBV6-1 and J is TRBJ1-2; tentative D call: TRBD1 (5 bases). Sequenced material: PBMCs. As DNA, the CDR3 is TGTGCCAGCATGGGGTCACAGGCCTATGGCTACACCTTC. Translated, it gives CASMGSQAYGYTF.